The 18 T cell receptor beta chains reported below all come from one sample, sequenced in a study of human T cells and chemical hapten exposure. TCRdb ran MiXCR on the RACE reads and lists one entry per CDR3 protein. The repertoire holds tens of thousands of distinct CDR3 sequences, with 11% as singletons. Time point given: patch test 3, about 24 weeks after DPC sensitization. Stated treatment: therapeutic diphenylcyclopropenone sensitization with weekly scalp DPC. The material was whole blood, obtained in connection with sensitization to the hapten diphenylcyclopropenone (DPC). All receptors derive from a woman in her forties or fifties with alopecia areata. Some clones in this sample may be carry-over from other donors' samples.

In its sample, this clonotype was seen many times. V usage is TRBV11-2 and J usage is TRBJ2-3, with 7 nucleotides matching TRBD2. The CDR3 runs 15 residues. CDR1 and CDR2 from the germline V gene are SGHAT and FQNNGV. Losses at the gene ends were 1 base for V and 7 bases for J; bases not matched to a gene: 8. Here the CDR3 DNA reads TGTGCCAGCAGCTTAGGCAGTCAGGGACTACATACGCAGTATTTT. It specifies CASSLGSQGLHTQYF.

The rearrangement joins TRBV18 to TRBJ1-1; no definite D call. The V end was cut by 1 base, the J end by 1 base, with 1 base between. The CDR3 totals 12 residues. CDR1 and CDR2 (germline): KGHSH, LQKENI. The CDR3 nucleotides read TGTGCCAGCTCACCACGGAACACTGAAGCTTTCTTT. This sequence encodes CASSPRNTEAFF.

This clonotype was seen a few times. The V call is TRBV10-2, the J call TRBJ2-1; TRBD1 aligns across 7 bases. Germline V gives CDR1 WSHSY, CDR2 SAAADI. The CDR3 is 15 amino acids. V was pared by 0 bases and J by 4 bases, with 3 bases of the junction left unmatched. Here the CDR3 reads CASSESGTAYNEQFF. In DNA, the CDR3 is TGCGCCAGCAGTGAGTCTGGGACAGCGTACAATGAGCAGTTCTTC.

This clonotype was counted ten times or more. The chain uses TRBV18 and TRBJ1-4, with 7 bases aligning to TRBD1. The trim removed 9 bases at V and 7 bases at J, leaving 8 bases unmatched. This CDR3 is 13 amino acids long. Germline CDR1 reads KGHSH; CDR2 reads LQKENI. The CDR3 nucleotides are TGTGCCAGTGCGACAGGGCCGGGTGAAAAACTGTTTTTT. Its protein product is CASATGPGEKLFF.

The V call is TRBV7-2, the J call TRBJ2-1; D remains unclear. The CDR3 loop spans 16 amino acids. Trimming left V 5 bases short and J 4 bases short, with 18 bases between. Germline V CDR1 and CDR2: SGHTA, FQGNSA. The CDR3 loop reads CASSRTAPRDYNEQFF. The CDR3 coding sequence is TGTGCCAGCAGCCGTACTGCTCCCCGAGATTACAATGAGCAGTTCTTC.

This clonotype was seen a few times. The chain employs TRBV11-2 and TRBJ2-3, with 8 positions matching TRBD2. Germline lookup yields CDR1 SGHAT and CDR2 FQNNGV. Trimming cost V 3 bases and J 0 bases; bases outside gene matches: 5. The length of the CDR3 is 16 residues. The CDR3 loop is CASSFSVAGSTDTQYF. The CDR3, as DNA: TGTGCCAGCAGCTTTAGCGTAGCGGGGAGCACAGATACGCAGTATTTT. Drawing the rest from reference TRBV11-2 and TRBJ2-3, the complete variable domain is EAGVAQSPRYKIIEKRQSVAFWCNPISGHATLYWYQQILGQGPKLLIQFQNNGVVDDSQLPKDRFSAERLKGVDSTLKIQPAKLEDSAVYLCASSFSVAGSTDTQYFGPGTRLTVL.

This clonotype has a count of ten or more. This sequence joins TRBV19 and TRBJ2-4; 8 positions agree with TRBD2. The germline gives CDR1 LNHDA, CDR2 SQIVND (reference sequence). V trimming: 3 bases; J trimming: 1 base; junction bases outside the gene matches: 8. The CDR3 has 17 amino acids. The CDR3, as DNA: TGTGCCAGTAGTATCCTTCGGGGGGGGTCGGCCAAAAACATTCAGTACTTC. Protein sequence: CASSILRGGSAKNIQYF. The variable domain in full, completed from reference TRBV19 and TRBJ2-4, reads DGGITQSPKYLFRKEGQNVTLSCEQNLNHDAMYWYRQDPGQGLRLIYYSQIVNDFQKGDIAEGYSVSREKKESFPLTVTSAQKNPTAFYLCASSILRGGSAKNIQYFGAGTRLSVL.

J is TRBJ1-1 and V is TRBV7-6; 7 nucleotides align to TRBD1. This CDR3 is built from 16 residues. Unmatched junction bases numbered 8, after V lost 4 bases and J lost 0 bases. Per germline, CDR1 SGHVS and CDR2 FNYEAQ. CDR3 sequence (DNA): TGTGCCAGCAGCTCCATAGGGGGACAGATGAACACTGAAGCTTTCTTT. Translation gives CASSSIGGQMNTEAFF.

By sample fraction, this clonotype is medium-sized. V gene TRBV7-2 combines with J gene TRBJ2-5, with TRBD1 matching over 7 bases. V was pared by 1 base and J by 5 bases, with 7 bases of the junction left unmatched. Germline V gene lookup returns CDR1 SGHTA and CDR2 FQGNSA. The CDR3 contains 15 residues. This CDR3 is CASSLVGRTGETQYF. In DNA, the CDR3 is TGTGCCAGCAGCTTAGTGGGAAGGACAGGCGAGACCCAGTACTTC.

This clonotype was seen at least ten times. The CDR3 loop is CASSLDGMNTEAFF. The CDR3 DNA is TGTGCCAGCAGCTTGGACGGAATGAACACTGAAGCTTTCTTT. This sequence joins TRBV11-2 and TRBJ1-1; D call uncertain. V lost 3 bases, J lost 0 bases, and 8 bases lay in between. CDR1 is SGHAT, CDR2 FQNNGV, per germline. This CDR3 is 14 amino acids long.

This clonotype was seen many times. CDR3 coding DNA: TGTGCCAGCAGTCCCACCAGGGCCGCCGAGCAGTACTTC. Translating gives CASSPTRAAEQYF. J is TRBJ2-7 and V is TRBV12-3 or TRBV12-4, with TRBD1 as a possible D gene (5 bases). CDR3 length equals 13 residues. The ends were cut back, 5 bases at V and 6 bases at J, with 14 bases in the middle.

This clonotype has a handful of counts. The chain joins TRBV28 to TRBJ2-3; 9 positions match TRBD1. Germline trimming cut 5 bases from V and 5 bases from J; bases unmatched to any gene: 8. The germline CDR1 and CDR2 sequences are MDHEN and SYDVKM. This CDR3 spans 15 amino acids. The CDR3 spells CASSPPGQGEDTQYF. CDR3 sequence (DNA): TGTGCCAGCAGTCCCCCGGGACAGGGCGAAGATACGCAGTATTTT.

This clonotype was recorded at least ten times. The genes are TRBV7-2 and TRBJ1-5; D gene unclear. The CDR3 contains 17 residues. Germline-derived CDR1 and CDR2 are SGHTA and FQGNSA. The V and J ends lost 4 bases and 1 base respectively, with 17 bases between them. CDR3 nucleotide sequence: TGTGCCAGCAGCTCTCAGCCCCCGGGGATGAGCAATCAGCCCCAGCATTTT. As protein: CASSSQPPGMSNQPQHF. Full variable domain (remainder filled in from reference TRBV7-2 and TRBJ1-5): GAGVSQSPSNKVTEKGKDVELRCDPISGHTALYWYRQSLGQGLEFLIYFQGNSAPDKSGLPSDRFSAERTGGSVSTLTIQRTQQEDSAVYLCASSSQPPGMSNQPQHFGDGTRLSIL.

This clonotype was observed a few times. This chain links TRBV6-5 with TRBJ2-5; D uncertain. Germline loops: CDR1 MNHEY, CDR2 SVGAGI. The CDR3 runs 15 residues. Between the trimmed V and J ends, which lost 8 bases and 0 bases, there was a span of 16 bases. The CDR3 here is CASSPAGGYQETQYF. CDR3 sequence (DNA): TGTGCCAGCTCACCGGCAGGTGGTTACCAAGAGACCCAGTACTTC.

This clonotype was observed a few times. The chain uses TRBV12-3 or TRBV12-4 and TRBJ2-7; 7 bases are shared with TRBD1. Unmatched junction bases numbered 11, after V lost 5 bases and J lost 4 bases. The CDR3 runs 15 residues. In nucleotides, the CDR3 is TGTGCCAGCAGTGTCAACCGGGACAGTCTATACGAGCAGTACTTC. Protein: CASSVNRDSLYEQYF.

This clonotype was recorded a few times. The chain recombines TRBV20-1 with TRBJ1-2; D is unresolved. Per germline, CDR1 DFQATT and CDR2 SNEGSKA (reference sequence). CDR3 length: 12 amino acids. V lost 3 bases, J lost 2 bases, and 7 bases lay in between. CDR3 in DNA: TGCAGTGCTAGCGGCAGAAACTATGGCTACACCTTC. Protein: CSASGRNYGYTF.

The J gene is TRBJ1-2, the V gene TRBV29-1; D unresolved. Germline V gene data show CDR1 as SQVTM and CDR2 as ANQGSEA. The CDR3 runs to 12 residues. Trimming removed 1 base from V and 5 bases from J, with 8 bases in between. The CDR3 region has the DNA TGCAGCGTTGAAGCGGATCGATATGGCTACACCTTC. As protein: CSVEADRYGYTF.

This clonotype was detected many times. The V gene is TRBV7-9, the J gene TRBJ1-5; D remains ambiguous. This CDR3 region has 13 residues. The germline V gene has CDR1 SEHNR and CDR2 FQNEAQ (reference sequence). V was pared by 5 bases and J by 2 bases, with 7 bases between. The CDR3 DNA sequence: TGTGCCAGCAGCCCCGGTGGCAATCAGCCCCAGCATTTT. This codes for CASSPGGNQPQHF.